This T cell receptor beta chain comes out of a study of blood T cell repertoires in COVID-19. Germline CDR1 SQVTM, CDR2 ANQGSEA. The CDR3 has 13 residues. Trimming removed 6 bases at V and 4 bases at J, with 16 bases between. Data came from immunoSEQ multiplex PCR; TCRdb stores just in-frame clones and leaves some out. Of some 390,000 clones in the sample, around 92% were seen once. Sequencing input: PBMCs or T cells enriched from blood (not recorded which). The TCR sequence derives from a woman in her 30s who had recovered from COVID-19. V and J are TRBV29-1 and TRBJ2-7, with D perhaps matching TRBD1 (8 bases). The DNA for the CDR3 is TGCAGCGTCGCGAGCGGGACAGGATACGAGCAGTACTTC. Amino acid sequence: CSVASGTGYEQYF.